This TCR beta chain originates from a study of identical twins (dated by TCRdb to the mid-2010s). Some background on the complete study: The study deep-sequenced TCR alpha and beta repertoires from monozygotic twins, unrelated adults of various ages and cord blood to test whether fetal clonotypes persist. To rule out contamination, the twin experiments were replicated at different times with different library preparation protocols.

Results the study describes overall, beyond this receptor: Because the same donors could not be followed over many years, the conclusions relied on cross-sectional statistical analysis. Abundant cord blood beta clonotypes carried fewer insertions; young adult naive repertoires showed a weaker similar trend, while memory repertoires showed none. Zero-insertion analyses could be partly confounded by invariant T cells such as MAIT and iNKT, though diverse VJ usage argued against such confounding for most clonotypes. Compared with coincidental sharing between unrelated individuals, out-of-frame TCR alpha sequences shared between twins showed an excess of sequences with low generation probability. Out-of-frame TCR alpha sharing in monozygotic twins was systematically underestimated by recombination models, whereas sharing between unrelated individuals was in agreement with the recombination models. Excess twin sharing in beta out-of-frame sequences was weaker because fewer shared sequences lowered the signal-to-noise ratio.

Regarding this clonotype: Its antigen is still unknown. The record has no base qualities; no much larger clone is one base away.

Germline trimming: 2 bases from V, 6 bases from J; junction bases outside gene matches: 10. Counted from cysteine to phenylalanine, this CDR3 has 16 amino acids. Of the read, only the CDR3 DNA is kept; its 48 bases are in frame from base 1. Only healthy Caucasian donors were included. Three pairs of female monozygotic twins, all aged about 18 to 30 years, made up the twin cohort. The RNA used for TCR libraries was isolated from peripheral blood mononuclear cells. To prepare the library, 5' RACE was applied. Sequencing relied on an Illumina HiSeq 2000. A universal primer binding site was added through template switching, and the final cDNA carried a unique molecular identifier so that TCR cDNA molecules could be counted accurately. Specific primers in the conserved constant-segment region were used to synthesize first-strand cDNA for the TCR alpha and beta chains. To control for contamination, each cDNA library was double barcoded with a SMART-Mk sample barcode plus Illumina barcodes. Two successive PCR steps introduced TruSeq adapter sequences along with Illumina sample barcodes. The Illumina HiSeq platform was used with custom primers to sequence TCR alpha and beta cDNA libraries. The paper's data handling went like this. MiGEC was used to process raw reads and extract unique molecular identifiers, and MiXCR was used to find CDR3 positions. For each individual, recombination models were inferred using an EM algorithm with the repgenHMM and IGoR tools. The tcR package in R was used for shared clonotype analysis, with sharing normalized by the product of cloneset sizes. Out-of-frame nonproductive sequences were analyzed to study raw recombination free of thymic and clonal selection effects. In-frame beta chains were kept once TCRdb had trimmed the public reads at Q25 with fastp and called clones with MiXCR. A single entry per CDR3 protein holds the most common genes and DNA from its merged rows. The V and J calls, along with clone size, are taken from TCRdb and not from the paper's own processing. The sample table contains approximately 590,000 distinct CDR3 sequences; only one count was recorded for nearly 10% of them. The ten most abundant clones make up 3% of the sample.

This sample also appeared in a second study, on yellow fever vaccine responses in identical twins. The second study's authors report: According to the authors, in identical twins the way T cells responded to vaccination appeared partly convergent and partly personalized. The study precisely tracked vaccine-responding T cell clones in identical twins.

The source material was PBMCs. The sequence joins TRBV23-1 to TRBJ2-3; TRBD1 aligns with 8 central bases. TRBV23-1 is designated an ORF whose function remains uncertain. The sequence was collected from a woman between 18 and 30 years old in good health. This receptor has the CDR3 CASSQRVRGLVDTQYF. The nucleotides read TGCGCCAGCAGTCAACGGGTCAGGGGGCTGGTGGATACGCAGTATTTT.